This TCR beta chain appears in the sequencing data of a study of OX40 agonist ivuxolimab in advanced cancers. TCRdb keeps only in-frame clones here, not all; method: immunoSEQ multiplex PCR. The data hold approximately 160,000 clones, with approximately 94% observed a single time. Trimming cost V 1 base and J 9 bases; bases outside gene matches: 13. This CDR3 spans 16 amino acids. CDR1 SGHDT and CDR2 YYEEEE come from the germline V gene. The TCR comes from an adult with an advanced solid tumor such as melanoma, head and neck, liver or kidney cancer. Sequenced here: CD4+ or CD8+ T cells sorted from blood, sampled in a trial of the OX40 agonist ivuxolimab. The chain carries TRBV5-6 and TRBJ2-5, with 9 bases that match TRBD1. CDR3 coding DNA: TGTGCCAGCAGCTTGAGGGCGGGACAGGGACCTTTGGCCCAGTACTTC. Protein: CASSLRAGQGPLAQYF.